Many counts were recorded for the clone carrying this T cell receptor (beta chain). The data belong to a study of Graves' ophthalmopathy and Graves' hyperthyroidism. The authors amplified TCR beta CDR3 regions, and they did so from RNA transcripts for repertoire sequencing. In the first round, RT-PCR was carried out with HTBI primers, and a multiplex PCR formed the second round. From the multiplex PCR reads, TCRdb called clonotypes with MiXCR, one entry per CDR3 protein. The table lists about 590,000 distinct CDR3 sequences, approximately 35% of them singletons. The study excluded patients with other autoimmune diseases, uncontrolled infections, pregnancy or lactation. Clinicians made diagnoses from clinical symptoms, serum thyroxine, TRAb, thyroid ultrasound and orbital computed tomography. The ends were cut back, 0 bases at V and 4 bases at J, with 4 bases in the middle. The CDR3 has 13 residues. CDR1 and CDR2 (germline): SGDLS, YYNGEE.

This sequence originates from an adult man with Graves' hyperthyroidism. The V gene is TRBV9, the J gene TRBJ2-2; D call uncertain. Sequenced sample: peripheral blood or thyroid tissue (not recorded which). The CDR3 DNA reads TGTGCCAGCAGCGTAGAGATCACCGGGGAGCTGTTTTTT. Residues: CASSVEITGELFF. The whole variable domain, remainder taken from reference TRBV9 and TRBJ2-2, is DSGVTQTPKHLITATGQRVTLRCSPRSGDLSVYWYQQSLDQGLQFLIQYYNGEERAKGNILERFSAQQFPDLHSELNLSSLELGDSALYFCASSVEITGELFFGEGSRLTVL.